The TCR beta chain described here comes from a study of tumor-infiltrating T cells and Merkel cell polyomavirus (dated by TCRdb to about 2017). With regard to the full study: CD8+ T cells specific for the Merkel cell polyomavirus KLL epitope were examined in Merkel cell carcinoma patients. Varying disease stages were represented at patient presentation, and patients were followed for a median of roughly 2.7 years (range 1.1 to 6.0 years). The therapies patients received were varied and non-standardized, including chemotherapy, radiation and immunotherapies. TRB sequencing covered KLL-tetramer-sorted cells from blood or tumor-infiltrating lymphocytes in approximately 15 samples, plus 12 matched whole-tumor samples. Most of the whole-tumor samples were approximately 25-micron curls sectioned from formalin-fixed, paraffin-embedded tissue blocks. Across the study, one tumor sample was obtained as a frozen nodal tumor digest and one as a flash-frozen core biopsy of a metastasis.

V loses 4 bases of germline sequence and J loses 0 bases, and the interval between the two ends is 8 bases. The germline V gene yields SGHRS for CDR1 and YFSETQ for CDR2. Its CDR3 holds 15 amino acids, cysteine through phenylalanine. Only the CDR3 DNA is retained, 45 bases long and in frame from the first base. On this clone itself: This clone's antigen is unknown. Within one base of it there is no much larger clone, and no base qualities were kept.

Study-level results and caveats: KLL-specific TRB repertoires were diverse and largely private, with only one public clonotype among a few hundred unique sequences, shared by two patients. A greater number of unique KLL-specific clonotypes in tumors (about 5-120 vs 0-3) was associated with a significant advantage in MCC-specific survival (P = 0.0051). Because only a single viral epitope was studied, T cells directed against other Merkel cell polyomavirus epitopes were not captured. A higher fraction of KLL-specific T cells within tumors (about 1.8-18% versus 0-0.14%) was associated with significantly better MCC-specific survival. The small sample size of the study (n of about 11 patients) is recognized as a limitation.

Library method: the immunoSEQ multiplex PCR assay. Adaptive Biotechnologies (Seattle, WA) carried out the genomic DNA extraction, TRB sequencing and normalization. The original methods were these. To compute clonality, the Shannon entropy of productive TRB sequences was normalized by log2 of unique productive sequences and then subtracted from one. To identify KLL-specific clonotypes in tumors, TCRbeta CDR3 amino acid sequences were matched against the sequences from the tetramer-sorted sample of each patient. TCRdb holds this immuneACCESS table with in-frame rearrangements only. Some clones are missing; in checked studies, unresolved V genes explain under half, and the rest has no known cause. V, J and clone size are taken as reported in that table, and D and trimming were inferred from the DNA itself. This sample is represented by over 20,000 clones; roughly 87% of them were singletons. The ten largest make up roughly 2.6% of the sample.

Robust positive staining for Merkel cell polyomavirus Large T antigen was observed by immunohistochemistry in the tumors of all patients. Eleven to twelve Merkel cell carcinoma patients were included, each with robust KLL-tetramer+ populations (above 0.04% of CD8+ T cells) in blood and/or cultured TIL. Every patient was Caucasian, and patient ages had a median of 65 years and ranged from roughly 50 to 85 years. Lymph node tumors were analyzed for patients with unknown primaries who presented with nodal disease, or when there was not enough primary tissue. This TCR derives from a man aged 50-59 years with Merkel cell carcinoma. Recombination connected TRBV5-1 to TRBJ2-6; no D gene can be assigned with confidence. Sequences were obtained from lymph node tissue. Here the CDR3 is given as CASSPGPSGANVLTF. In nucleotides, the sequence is TGCGCCAGCAGCCCAGGTCCCTCTGGGGCCAACGTCCTGACTTTC.